These 18 T cell receptor beta chains originate from one sample sequenced in a study of T cell changes during pregnancy in multiple sclerosis. The table came from immunoSEQ multiplex PCR; TCRdb's copy has only in-frame clones and leaves some out. The sample records 40,000 to 45,000 clones, under 95% being singletons. The material was CD4+ T cells from peripheral blood mononuclear cells, obtained in the third trimester of pregnancy. Source of these receptors: a female donor with multiple sclerosis, enrolled in a pregnancy study.

V usage is TRBV6-4 and J usage is TRBJ2-1; 10 bases map to TRBD2. Germline assignment: CDR1 MRHNA and CDR2 SNTAGT. The CDR3 covers 17 residues. J lost 5 bases, V lost 5 bases, and 12 bases had no gene match. The CDR3 region is CASSPEPLAGVDNEQFF. CDR3 nucleotides: TGTGCCAGCAGTCCCGAACCTCTAGCGGGAGTCGACAATGAGCAGTTCTTC.

The chain carries TRBV2 and TRBJ1-5; TRBD1 agrees at 8 bases. Germline lookup yields CDR1 SNHLY and CDR2 FYNNEI. The CDR3 totals 16 residues. V dropped 4 bases and J dropped 1; count of bases not matched to a gene: 6. The DNA for the CDR3 is TGTGCCAGCAGTGGATCAGGGGGCGGGAGCAATCAGCCCCAGCATTTT. Protein sequence: CASSGSGGGSNQPQHF.

A word on this clone: The same CDR3 also results from other DNA sequences found in this sample. The rearrangement uses TRBV11-1 and TRBJ2-3; D may be TRBD2 (6 bases). The germline V and J ends were trimmed by 0 bases and 2 bases, with 9 bases remaining between them. The CDR3 is 15 residues long. Germline-derived CDR1 and CDR2 are SGHAT and FQDESV (reference sequence). The CDR3 is CASSLASGPTDTQYF. CDR3 coding DNA: TGTGCCAGCAGCTTAGCCAGCGGGCCCACAGATACGCAGTATTTT.

V gene TRBV5-1 combines with J gene TRBJ1-1, with a possible D match to TRBD1 (6 bases). The germline gives CDR1 SGHRS, CDR2 YFSETQ. The CDR3 contains 14 residues. V gave up 0 bases and J gave up 2 bases, with 8 bases separating them. The CDR3 region is CASSLAGHNTEAFF. The CDR3 bases are TGCGCCAGCAGCTTGGCGGGACATAACACTGAAGCTTTCTTT.

The chain links TRBV29-1 to TRBJ2-2; 12 bases are a match to TRBD1. The CDR3 loop spans 15 amino acids. Germline V lookup: CDR1 SQVTM, CDR2 ANQGSEA. V dropped 7 bases and J dropped 4; count of bases not matched to a gene: 7. The CDR3 DNA reads as TGCAGCGCAAAGCTGGGACAGGGGGCCACCGGGGAGCTGTTTTTT. This encodes CSAKLGQGATGELFF.

The chain has TRBV5-1 and TRBJ2-1, with TRBD2 identical over 7 bases. This CDR3 is built from 15 residues. V shed 2 bases, J shed 3 bases, and the junction held 5 bases outside the gene matches. Per germline, CDR1 SGHRS and CDR2 YFSETQ. In DNA form, the CDR3 reads TGCGCCAGCAGCTTAGGAAGCGGGAACTACAATGAGCAGTTCTTC. It yields the protein CASSLGSGNYNEQFF.

The chain uses TRBV7-2 and TRBJ1-3, with D uncertain. Germline lookup yields CDR1 SGHTA and CDR2 FQGNSA. V lost 2 bases and J lost 2, with 10 bases in between. The CDR3 runs to 15 residues. CDR3 DNA: TGTGCCAGCAGCTTAAACGTGGGAGCTGGAAACACCATATATTTT. Translating it yields CASSLNVGAGNTIYF.

This chain connects TRBV7-2 to TRBJ1-2, with a tentative D call TRBD1 (6 bases). V shed 5 bases and J shed 7 bases, with 20 bases lying between them. Germline values: CDR1 SGHTA, CDR2 FQGNSA. The CDR3 is made up of 15 amino acids. DNA for the CDR3: TGTGCCAGCAGCGGGGACATCCAAAGTAGGGTTGGCTACACCTTC. Its translation: CASSGDIQSRVGYTF. The full variable domain, with the rest looked up from reference TRBV7-2 and TRBJ1-2, is GAGVSQSPSNKVTEKGKDVELRCDPISGHTALYWYRQSLGQGLEFLIYFQGNSAPDKSGLPSDRFSAERTGGSVSTLTIQRTQQEDSAVYLCASSGDIQSRVGYTFGSGTRLTVV.

The rearrangement uses TRBV28 and TRBJ2-7; 9 bases align to TRBD1. V shed 3 bases and J 7 bases; nucleotides not matched to a gene: 4. The CDR3 has 13 amino acids. Germline CDR1 MDHEN, CDR2 SYDVKM. Here the CDR3 DNA reads TGTGCCAGCAGTTTTCGAGGGACAGGGGAGCAGTACTTC. Translated, it gives CASSFRGTGEQYF.

The V call is TRBV6-4, the J call TRBJ2-1; maybe TRBD2 (5 bases). This CDR3 spans 15 amino acids. Trimming took 4 bases from V and 7 from J, leaving 17 bases between them. Germline lookup yields CDR1 MRHNA and CDR2 SNTAGT. CDR3: CASSVDAKTGNEQFF. The DNA of the CDR3 is TGTGCCAGCAGTGTAGACGCTAAGACGGGGAATGAGCAGTTCTTC.

The V gene is TRBV19, the J gene TRBJ1-5; D might be TRBD1 (5 bases). The CDR3 spans 16 residues. Germline V gene data show CDR1 as LNHDA and CDR2 as SQIVND (reference sequence). Trimming stripped 0 bases from V and 3 bases from J, with 12 bases between. The CDR3 loop is CASSIDGARVNQPQHF. The CDR3 DNA sequence: TGTGCCAGTAGTATAGATGGGGCCCGCGTCAATCAGCCCCAGCATTTT.

This rearrangement joins TRBV7-9 to TRBJ1-5; D is possibly TRBD1 (6 bases). Germline CDR1 and CDR2: SEHNR and FQNEAQ (reference sequence). The CDR3 is 14 residues long. Trimming cost V 5 bases and J 2 bases, with 10 bases left between them. CDR3 DNA: TGTGCCAGCAGCATACAGGGAGGCAATCAGCCCCAGCATTTT. This sequence encodes CASSIQGGNQPQHF.

V is TRBV7-3 and J is TRBJ2-2; 9 bases fit TRBD2. Germline trimming cut 4 bases from V and 6 bases from J; bases unmatched to any gene: 9. From germline, CDR1 is SGHTA and CDR2 FQGTGA. There are 16 residues in the CDR3. The CDR3 nucleotides are TGTGCCAGCAGCTCCCATAGCGGGAGTGTCTCCGGGGAGCTGTTTTTT. It yields the protein CASSSHSGSVSGELFF.

This clone appeared a single time. V is TRBV25-1 and J is TRBJ1-1; D is unclear. V dropped 6 bases and J dropped 0 bases, with 8 bases sitting between them. Germline lookup yields CDR1 MGHDK and CDR2 SYGVNS. The CDR3 has 13 amino acids. The CDR3 DNA is TGTGCCAGCAGGTACAGAATGAACACTGAAGCTTTCTTT. Translating gives CASRYRMNTEAFF.

V is TRBV18 and J is TRBJ1-3; D is unresolved. V lost 3 bases and J 4 bases, leaving 13 bases between the germline ends. Germline V gene lookup returns CDR1 KGHSH and CDR2 LQKENI. The CDR3 runs to 15 residues. CDR3 protein: CASSPPGFEGNTIYF. CDR3 DNA sequence: TGTGCCAGCTCACCCCCGGGGTTCGAAGGAAACACCATATATTTT.

The rearrangement uses TRBV6-5 and TRBJ1-1; D call uncertain. There are 15 residues in the CDR3. From germline, CDR1 is MNHEY and CDR2 SVGAGI. V was trimmed by 6 bases and J by 1 base, leaving 15 bases between them. As DNA, the CDR3 is TGTGCCAGCAGAAACCTCGACGGGGAGAACACTGAAGCTTTCTTT. The encoded protein is CASRNLDGENTEAFF.

This clone appeared once. The chain uses TRBV4-1 and TRBJ1-4, with 9 bases aligning to TRBD1. Germline CDR1 is MGHRA and CDR2 is YSYEKL. The CDR3 is made up of 16 amino acids. J lost 6 bases, V lost 2 bases, and 7 bases had no gene match. The DNA of the CDR3 is TGCGCCAGCAGCCAACGAACGACAGGGGGGGATGAAAAACTGTTTTTT. Protein product: CASSQRTTGGDEKLFF.

This chain connects TRBV28 to TRBJ2-7; possibly TRBD2 for D (6 bases). The CDR3 runs to 17 residues. In germline, CDR1 is MDHEN, CDR2 SYDVKM. Trimming removed 5 bases at V and 6 bases at J, with 26 bases between. DNA for the CDR3: TGTGCCAGCAGTCCCTCAATACGGGGGAATGGTGGGGGCGAGCAGTACTTC. This codes for CASSPSIRGNGGGEQYF.